Below are 21 T cell receptor beta chains sequenced from a single sample in a study of PD-L1 blockade in urothelial cancer. Time point indicated: peripheral blood 6 weeks after treatment start. Clones were sequenced by immunoSEQ multiplex PCR, and TCRdb holds only the in-frame ones, with some missing. In the table there are some 51,000 clones, around nine tenths of which are singletons. Here the sequenced sample was PBMCs, taken around atezolizumab (anti-PD-L1) treatment. The receptors were sampled from a man in his sixties with urothelial cancer.

The chain links TRBV21-1 to TRBJ1-1; the table's D gene call, TRBD1, was not cross checked with the DNA. TRBV21-1 is a pseudogene segment. This CDR3 comprises 15 residues. The CDR3 region has the DNA TGTGCCAGCAGCAGACCACAGGTGGTAGACACTGAAGCTTTCTTT. This translates into CASSRPQVVDTEAFF.

The chain is built from TRBV14 and TRBJ2-7; TRBD1 aligns across 10 bases. Germline CDR1 is SGHDN and CDR2 is FVKESK. V lost 1 base, J lost 2 bases, and 5 bases stayed unmatched. There are 16 residues in the CDR3. The CDR3 sequence: CASSQVFGTGAYEQYF. The CDR3 DNA sequence: TGTGCCAGCAGCCAAGTCTTCGGGACAGGGGCCTACGAGCAGTACTTC.

The chain uses TRBV27 and TRBJ2-3, with 8 bases lining up with TRBD2. This CDR3 comprises 15 residues. The V gene's germline CDR1 is MNHEY and CDR2 SMNVEV (reference sequence). The J segment lost 4 bases and the V segment lost 3 bases, leaving 6 bases of the junction unmatched. CDR3 in DNA: TGTGCCAGCAGTTTCGTCGGGAGGGCGCCAGATACGCAGTATTTT. This codes for CASSFVGRAPDTQYF.

This chain links TRBV27 with TRBJ1-2, with 9 bases fitting TRBD1. Trimming cost V 4 bases and J 6 bases; bases outside gene matches: 9. This CDR3 region has 15 residues. Per germline, CDR1 MNHEY and CDR2 SMNVEV (reference sequence). As DNA, the CDR3 is TGTGCCAGCAGTTCCCCGGGACAGGGTTTGCATGGCTACACCTTC. It codes for CASSSPGQGLHGYTF.

The chain carries TRBV11-2 and TRBJ2-1, with 15 positions matching TRBD2. With 5 bases clipped from V and 9 bases from J, the junction kept 11 bases outside the gene matches. Germline CDR1 reads SGHAT; CDR2 reads FQNNGV. The CDR3 contains 17 residues. The CDR3 DNA is TGTGCCAGCAGCGCTATAGGACTAGCGGGAGGGTACGGTGAGCAGTTCTTC. This codes for CASSAIGLAGGYGEQFF.

The chain couples TRBV9 to TRBJ2-2; 7 bases are a match to TRBD1. Germline loops: CDR1 SGDLS, CDR2 YYNGEE. The CDR3 runs to 16 residues. Trimming removed 4 bases from V and 1 base from J; junction bases left unmatched: 7. The CDR3 is CASSPRGQENTGELFF. The CDR3 DNA reads as TGTGCCAGCAGCCCTAGGGGGCAGGAGAACACCGGGGAGCTGTTTTTT.

CDR3 region: CASSPGGGDRGGGYTF. The CDR3, as DNA: TGCGCCAGCAGCCCCGGCGGGGGGGATCGAGGCGGGGGCTACACCTTC. The chain has TRBV5-1 and TRBJ1-2, with D tentatively TRBD1 (5 bases). This CDR3 is 16 amino acids long. V shed 4 bases and J shed 8 bases, with 24 bases lying between them. Looked up from germline, CDR1 is SGHRS and CDR2 is YFSETQ. Combining the CDR3 with reference TRBV5-1 and TRBJ1-2 gives the whole variable domain KAGVTQTPRYLIKTRGQQVTLSCSPISGHRSVSWYQQTPGQGLQFLFEYFSETQRNKGNFPGRFSGRQFSNSRSEMNVSTLELGDSALYLCASSPGGGDRGGGYTFGSGTRLTVV.

The chain employs TRBV7-2 and TRBJ1-2; 8 positions agree with TRBD1. The CDR3 covers 17 residues. The V segment lost 1 base and the J segment 0 bases; nucleotides outside the gene matches: 7. Germline V lookup: CDR1 SGHTA, CDR2 FQGNSA. CDR3 bases: TGTGCCAGCAGCTTAGTGGACAGGGCTAAGGCTAACTATGGCTACACCTTC. This sequence encodes CASSLVDRAKANYGYTF.

This chain uses TRBV12-5 with TRBJ2-6; TRBD1 aligns across 9 bases. The CDR3 runs 16 residues. V shed 6 bases and J 2 bases; nucleotides not matched to a gene: 5. Germline V gene lookup returns CDR1 LGHNT and CDR2 FRNRAP. The CDR3 bases are TGTGCTAGTGGGCCGGGACAGGGAACTGGGGCCAACGTCCTGACTTTC. This encodes CASGPGQGTGANVLTF.

V and J are TRBV19 and TRBJ1-1; D possibly corresponds to TRBD1 (6 bases). Trimming stripped 5 bases from V and 6 bases from J, with 19 bases between. The CDR3 runs 15 residues. CDR1 and CDR2 (germline): LNHDA, SQIVND (reference sequence). CDR3 DNA: TGTGCCAGTAGTGGATCCGGGACATTTTCATCTGAAGCTTTCTTT. It is translated as CASSGSGTFSSEAFF.

The chain combines TRBV7-5 with TRBJ2-5; the D call TRBD2 from the table was never checked on the DNA. TRBV7-5 is a pseudogene segment. The CDR3 extends over 17 amino acids. The CDR3 DNA reads TGTGCCAGAAGCTTAGCCGCAACGGGAGCGGGAGTGGAGACCCAGTACTTC. Residues: CARSLAATGAGVETQYF.

This chain uses TRBV6-5 with TRBJ2-3, with 12 nucleotides matching TRBD1. V lost 5 bases to trimming and J lost 11 bases; unmatched junction nucleotides: 11. There are 15 residues in the CDR3. Germline CDR1 MNHEY, CDR2 SVGAGI. As DNA, the CDR3 is TGTGCCAGCAGTCCCTCCGGGACAGGGGGCGGGAGGCAGTATTTT. Protein product: CASSPSGTGGGRQYF.

The chain employs TRBV7-2 and TRBJ2-7; D possibly corresponds to TRBD2 (5 bases). Deletions cut 1 base from V and 6 bases from J, with 10 bases between. CDR1 SGHTA and CDR2 FQGNSA come from the germline V gene. The CDR3 contains 13 residues. CDR3 loop: CASSLGGIPEQYF. As DNA, the CDR3 is TGTGCCAGCAGCTTAGGAGGGATTCCCGAGCAGTACTTC.

The CDR3 bases are TGTGCTAGTGGTTTGTCCGACAAGCCATATGGCTACACCTTC. This sequence encodes CASGLSDKPYGYTF. The gene calls are TRBV12-5 and TRBJ1-2; the D is unclear. The CDR3 loop spans 14 amino acids. V was clipped by 2 bases and J by 5 bases, with 12 bases between them. In germline, CDR1 is LGHNT, CDR2 FRNRAP.

The chain recombines TRBV28 with TRBJ1-5; TRBD1 agrees at 9 bases. The germline V gene has CDR1 MDHEN and CDR2 SYDVKM. The CDR3 has 12 residues. V gave up 8 bases and J gave up 4 bases; unmatched junction bases: 0. Written as DNA, the CDR3 is TGTGCCAGCGGACAGGGGAATCAGCCCCAGCATTTT. This sequence encodes CASGQGNQPQHF. The full variable domain, completed using reference TRBV28 and TRBJ1-5, is DVKVTQSSRYLVKRTGEKVFLECVQDMDHENMFWYRQDPGLGLRLIYFSYDVKMKEKGDIPEGYSVSREKKERFSLILESASTNQTSMYLCASGQGNQPQHFGDGTRLSIL.

The J gene is TRBJ2-3, the V gene TRBV4-3; 11 bases map to TRBD2. The junction had 10 bases not matched to a gene; V was cut back by 0 bases and J by 2 bases. The CDR3 spans 19 residues. The germline V gene encodes CDR1 LGHNA and CDR2 YSLEER. CDR3: CASSQDIASGRSNTDTQYF. CDR3 coding DNA: TGCGCCAGCAGCCAAGATATAGCTAGCGGGAGGTCGAACACAGATACGCAGTATTTT.

The chain combines TRBV11-2 with TRBJ2-1, with 12 bases identical to TRBD2. V gave up 5 bases and J gave up 13 bases; unmatched junction bases: 9. This CDR3 region has 14 residues. CDR1 SGHAT and CDR2 FQNNGV come from the germline V gene. The CDR3 reads CASSAPGTSGFQFF. CDR3 sequence (DNA): TGTGCCAGCAGCGCGCCCGGGACTAGCGGGTTTCAGTTCTTC.

V and J are TRBV18 and TRBJ2-1, with 12 bases matching TRBD2. The CDR3 has 18 amino acids. J was trimmed by 5 bases and V by 0 bases; bases with no gene match: 8. Looked up from germline, CDR1 is KGHSH and CDR2 is LQKENI. The CDR3 nucleotides are TGTGCCAGCTCACCACCACGGCTAGCGGGAGGGTATAACAATGAGCAGTTCTTC. Translating it yields CASSPPRLAGGYNNEQFF.

This chain connects TRBV2 to TRBJ2-7; a possible D gene is TRBD1 (6 bases). Germline V lookup: CDR1 SNHLY, CDR2 FYNNEI. Between the trimmed V and J ends, which lost 0 bases and 8 bases, there was a span of 11 bases. The CDR3 is 13 amino acids. CDR3 amino acids: CASSEAAGAKQYF. In DNA, the CDR3 is TGTGCCAGCAGTGAAGCAGCAGGGGCAAAGCAGTACTTC.

The chain's CDR3 is CASSGQGIGEAFF. CDR3 bases: TGTGCCAGCAGCGGACAGGGTATCGGTGAAGCTTTCTTT. The V and J genes are TRBV7-2 and TRBJ1-1; TRBD1 agrees at 8 bases. Germline trimming cut 5 bases from V and 7 bases from J; bases unmatched to any gene: 6. The germline V gene has CDR1 SGHTA and CDR2 FQGNSA. The CDR3 has 13 residues.

The chain links TRBV4-2 to TRBJ1-4, with 9 bases that match TRBD1. J lost 3 bases, V lost 4 bases, and 0 bases had no gene match. Germline CDR1 reads LGHNA; CDR2 reads YNFKEQ. The CDR3 length is 14 residues. The DNA of the CDR3 is TGTGCCAGCAGCCGACAGGGGGCTAATGAAAAACTGTTTTTT. Its protein product is CASSRQGANEKLFF.